The 20 T cell receptor beta chains given below trace back to one sample, sequenced in a study of regulatory T cells in long-lasting Graves disease. With iRepertoire HTBI primers and Arm-PCR of CDR3 regions, TCR beta libraries were built. TCRdb reprocessed the multiplex PCR reads via MiXCR and lists one record per CDR3 protein. The sample holds roughly 360,000 distinct CDR3 sequences, approximately 12% seen once. Time point noted: newly diagnosed GD, antithyroid drugs for less than 3 months. After RNA was extracted from PBMCs, the TCR library was made from it. The same sample was also studied in work on T cells in Graves' hyperthyroidism and ophthalmopathy.

This specimen was peripheral blood mononuclear cells (PBMCs), taken at new diagnosis, from a patient treated with antithyroid drugs. These receptors were collected from a woman in her late teens or twenties with Graves disease.

This clonotype was detected ten times or more. V and J are TRBV4-3 and TRBJ1-2; D is unresolved. V lost 0 bases to trimming and J lost 5 bases, with 13 bases between them. The length of the CDR3 is 15 residues. Per germline, CDR1 LGHNA and CDR2 YSLEER. The CDR3 loop is CASSQDSGILYGYTF. The DNA for the CDR3 is TGCGCCAGCAGCCAAGATAGTGGGATCCTATATGGCTACACCTTC.

This clonotype turned up a few times. The gene calls are TRBV20-1 and TRBJ1-6; D gene ambiguous. Between the trimmed V and J ends, which lost 6 bases and 5 bases, there was a span of 11 bases. CDR1 is DFQATT and CDR2 is SNEGSKA in the germline V gene (reference sequence). The CDR3 runs 13 residues. The CDR3 coding sequence is TGCAGTGCCGGGAAGTCGGATAATTCACCCCTCCACTTT. This codes for CSAGKSDNSPLHF.

This clonotype was detected many times. For the CDR3, the DNA is TGTGCCAGCACAGTTAGACTTCTGATGGGGGAGCTGTTTTTT. Translating it yields CASTVRLLMGELFF. The rearrangement links TRBV7-8 to TRBJ2-2, with D uncertain. Germline V gives CDR1 SGHVS, CDR2 FQNEAQ. Trimming took 7 bases from V and 8 from J, leaving 17 bases between them. The CDR3 consists of 14 residues.

The V gene is TRBV7-9, the J gene TRBJ1-1; no firm D call. The V end was cut by 0 bases, the J end by 1 base, with 9 bases between. CDR1 and CDR2 (germline): SEHNR, FQNEAQ (reference sequence). The length of the CDR3 is 15 residues. The CDR3 DNA follows: TGTGCCAGCAGCTTAGCGCGGGCAGGGAACACTGAAGCTTTCTTT. It codes for CASSLARAGNTEAFF.

A note on this clonotype: The conserved phenylalanine or tryptophan normally closing the CDR3 is absent here, so this likely arose from a read error. CDR3 amino acids: CASSYLGSHTEAFY. As DNA, the CDR3 is TGTGCCAGCAGTTACTTGGGTTCACACACTGAAGCTTTCTAT. This chain uses TRBV6-2 or TRBV6-3 with TRBJ1-1; the D is unclear. The CDR3 spans 14 residues. Deletions cut 1 base from V and 3 bases from J, with 9 bases between. The germline V gene has CDR1 MNHEY and CDR2 SVGEGT.

The chain uses TRBV27 and TRBJ2-7; no clear D gene. The CDR3 sequence is 16 residues long. Germline values: CDR1 MNHEY, CDR2 SMNVEV (reference sequence). V was shortened by 0 bases and J by 4 bases, with 16 bases between the two germline ends. CDR3 nucleotides: TGTGCCAGCAGTTTATCTATGACGTGGGTGAGGTACGAGCAGTACTTC. This sequence encodes CASSLSMTWVRYEQYF.

This clonotype was seen only a few times. CDR3 DNA sequence: TGTGCCAGCGGGAAAGGGGGGAACACCGGGGAGCTGTTTTTT. It yields the protein CASGKGGNTGELFF. The genes are TRBV7-3 and TRBJ2-2, with D maybe TRBD1 (6 bases). Trimming stripped 8 bases from V and 1 base from J, with 11 bases between. This CDR3 region has 14 residues. In germline, CDR1 is SGHTA, CDR2 FQGTGA.

This clonotype appeared many times. This rearrangement joins TRBV2 to TRBJ2-2; D is possibly TRBD1 or TRBD2 (5 bases each). From germline, CDR1 is SNHLY and CDR2 FYNNEI. V lost 3 bases, J lost 3 bases, and 11 bases lay in between. The CDR3 covers 15 residues. CDR3 coding DNA: TGTGCCAGCAGTGATTACGGGGCAGACACCGGGGAGCTGTTTTTT. Encoded protein: CASSDYGADTGELFF.

In this sample, this clonotype turned up many times. For the CDR3, the DNA is TGCAGTGCTAGCGCGGGGGGCGGCCAAGAGACCCAGTACTTC. Protein product: CSASAGGGQETQYF. V is TRBV20-1 and J is TRBJ2-5; TRBD2 agrees at 8 bases. The CDR3 runs 14 residues. J lost 1 base, V lost 3 bases, and 4 bases had no gene match. Germline V lookup: CDR1 DFQATT, CDR2 SNEGSKA (reference sequence).

In this sample, this clonotype turned up many times. The rearrangement uses TRBV2 and TRBJ1-2, with D perhaps matching TRBD1 (5 bases). V shed 7 bases and J shed 0 bases, with 15 bases lying between them. The CDR3 loop spans 15 amino acids. Germline V gene data show CDR1 as SNHLY and CDR2 as FYNNEI. CDR3 protein: CASTPTGTSNYGYTF. The CDR3 coding sequence is TGTGCCAGCACCCCCACCGGGACCTCTAACTATGGCTACACCTTC.

With regard to this clonotype: A clone one base away is much larger, so this may be a read error. The chain uses TRBV20-1 and TRBJ1-4; D is possibly TRBD1 (5 bases). Germline V lookup: CDR1 DFQATT, CDR2 SNEGSKA (reference sequence). V was shortened by 3 bases and J by 7 bases, with 24 bases between the two germline ends. The CDR3 has 17 amino acids. The CDR3 reads CSARSTRGIQCGEKLFF. DNA for the CDR3: TGCAGTGCTAGGTCAACTAGGGGTATTCAATGCGGTGAAAAACTGTTTTTT.

This clonotype was observed a handful of times. The chain recombines TRBV19 with TRBJ2-4; no reliable D call. V was trimmed by 3 bases and J by 7 bases, leaving 10 bases between them. The germline V gene encodes CDR1 LNHDA and CDR2 SQIVND (reference sequence). The CDR3 has 13 amino acids. CDR3 sequence (DNA): TGTGCCAGTAGTATGAGCCTCGCGAACATTCAGTACTTC. Residues: CASSMSLANIQYF.

At least ten counts were recorded for this clonotype. V usage is TRBV25-1 and J usage is TRBJ2-1, with TRBD2 identical over 10 bases. From germline, CDR1 is MGHDK and CDR2 SYGVNS. This CDR3 comprises 16 residues. V was pared by 3 bases and J by 1 base, with 3 bases of the junction left unmatched. The CDR3 region has the DNA TGTGCCAGCAGTGAGCTAGCGGGAGCGTCCTACAATGAGCAGTTCTTC. Amino acids: CASSELAGASYNEQFF.

This clonotype showed up many times. The rearrangement joins TRBV12-3 or TRBV12-4 to TRBJ2-1; D is undetermined. The CDR3 length is 16 residues. Trimming removed 2 bases at V and 0 bases at J, with 11 bases between. The chain's CDR3 is CASSLFLRPSYNEQFF. CDR3 sequence (DNA): TGTGCCAGCAGTTTATTCCTGAGGCCCTCCTACAATGAGCAGTTCTTC.

This clonotype turned up a few times. The chain employs TRBV9 and TRBJ2-5; tentatively, D is TRBD1 (5 bases). V lost 2 bases to trimming and J lost 5 bases, with 19 bases between them. Germline CDR1 and CDR2: SGDLS and YYNGEE. The CDR3 runs 16 residues. CDR3 DNA: TGTGCCAGCAGCGTTGGCAACACAGGTACTCTGGAGACCCAGTACTTC. This sequence encodes CASSVGNTGTLETQYF. The full variable domain, its missing parts supplied by reference TRBV9 and TRBJ2-5, is DSGVTQTPKHLITATGQRVTLRCSPRSGDLSVYWYQQSLDQGLQFLIQYYNGEERAKGNILERFSAQQFPDLHSELNLSSLELGDSALYFCASSVGNTGTLETQYFGPGTRLLVL.

This clonotype has ten or more counts. The chain uses TRBV13 and TRBJ2-1, with 7 bases that match TRBD2. J lost 7 bases, V lost 5 bases, and 8 bases had no gene match. CDR3 length: 14 residues. In germline, CDR1 is PRHDT, CDR2 FYEKMQ (reference sequence). CDR3 DNA sequence: TGTGCCAGCAGCCTCGTATCGGGGGGAAATGAGCAGTTCTTC. Translating it yields CASSLVSGGNEQFF. Using reference TRBV13 and TRBJ2-1 for the parts outside the CDR3, the full variable domain is AAGVIQSPRHLIKEKRETATLKCYPIPRHDTVYWYQQGPGQDPQFLISFYEKMQSDKGSIPDRFSAQQFSDYHSELNMSSLELGDSALYFCASSLVSGGNEQFFGPGTRLTVL.

Ten or more counts support this clonotype. The chain employs TRBV18 and TRBJ2-2; 10 bases agree with TRBD1. This CDR3 has 15 residues. The germline V gene encodes CDR1 KGHSH and CDR2 LQKENI. The ends lost 3 bases at V and 6 bases at J; junction bases unmatched: 4. The CDR3 region is CASSPDRGPAGELFF. CDR3 coding DNA: TGTGCCAGCTCACCTGACAGGGGGCCAGCCGGGGAGCTGTTTTTT.

This clonotype was counted ten times or more. V and J are TRBV9 and TRBJ2-1, with D unresolved. The CDR3 runs to 14 residues. Between the trimmed V and J ends, which lost 0 bases and 7 bases, there was a span of 11 bases. The germline V gene encodes CDR1 SGDLS and CDR2 YYNGEE. CDR3 sequence reads: CASSVDPIANEQFF. CDR3 coding DNA: TGTGCCAGCAGCGTAGACCCGATTGCTAATGAGCAGTTCTTC.

In this sample, this clonotype turned up many times. Germline is not matched at one junction end, which may reflect a read error. This chain connects TRBV7-7 to TRBJ2-5; tentative D call: TRBD2 (5 bases). CDR1 and CDR2 (germline): SSHAT, FNYEAQ (reference sequence). The CDR3 totals 13 residues. CDR3 nucleotides: TGTGCTAGCAGCTTAGAGCGGTCGGAGACCCAGTACTTC. Protein: CASSLERSETQYF.

This clonotype was detected many times. The V gene is TRBV28, the J gene TRBJ1-1, with unresolved D. Germline V gene data show CDR1 as MDHEN and CDR2 as SYDVKM. The CDR3 covers 13 residues. The V end was cut by 5 bases, the J end by 9 bases, with 16 bases between. The CDR3 protein is CASSPDPLPQAFF. Written as DNA, the CDR3 is TGTGCCAGCAGTCCGGATCCGTTACCCCAAGCTTTCTTT.